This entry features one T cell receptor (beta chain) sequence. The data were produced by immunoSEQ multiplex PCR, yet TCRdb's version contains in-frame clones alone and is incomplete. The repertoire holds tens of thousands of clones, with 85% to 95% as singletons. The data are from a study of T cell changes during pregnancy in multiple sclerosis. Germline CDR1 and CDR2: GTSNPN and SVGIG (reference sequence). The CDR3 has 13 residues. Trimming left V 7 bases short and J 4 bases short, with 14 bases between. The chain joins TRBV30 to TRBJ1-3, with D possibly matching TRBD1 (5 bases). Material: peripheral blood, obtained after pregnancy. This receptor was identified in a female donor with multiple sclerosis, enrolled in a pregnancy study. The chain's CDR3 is CAYSSGSGNTIYF. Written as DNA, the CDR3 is TGTGCCTATTCCTCAGGGTCCGGAAACACCATATATTTT.